These 16 T cell receptor beta chains share one sample of origin, sequenced in a study of blood T cell repertoires in COVID-19. Method: immunoSEQ multiplex PCR; TCRdb's copy keeps in-frame clones and lacks some. The table lists a few hundred thousand clones, about 90% of them singletons. The sequenced material came from peripheral blood. The origin of the receptors is a woman aged 70-85 years with COVID-19, enrolled during active disease.

This clone came up a few times. The rearrangement links TRBV6-6 to TRBJ1-1, with D maybe TRBD1 (6 bases). Between the trimmed V and J ends, which lost 5 bases and 5 bases, there was a span of 9 bases. Germline CDR1 reads MNHNY; CDR2 reads SVGAGI (reference sequence). This CDR3 comprises 12 residues. Here the CDR3 DNA reads TGTGCCAGCAGTCTCAGGGGAACTGAAGCTTTCTTT. It encodes CASSLRGTEAFF.

The V call is TRBV6-5, the J call TRBJ2-2, with 9 bases aligning to TRBD2. The trim removed 0 bases at V and 5 bases at J, leaving 1 base unmatched. Germline CDR1 is MNHEY and CDR2 is SVGAGI. The CDR3 loop spans 15 amino acids. The CDR3 bases are TGTGCCAGCAGTTACTCTACTAGCGGGACCGGGGAGCTGTTTTTT. Protein sequence: CASSYSTSGTGELFF.

The chain has TRBV27 and TRBJ1-2; 9 bases line up with TRBD1. The V gene's germline CDR1 is MNHEY and CDR2 SMNVEV (reference sequence). V lost 3 bases to trimming and J lost 6 bases; unmatched junction nucleotides: 11. The CDR3 is made up of 16 amino acids. Here the CDR3 reads CASSLTPTGGADGYTF. The CDR3 DNA reads TGTGCCAGCAGTTTGACTCCTACAGGGGGCGCAGATGGCTACACCTTC.

The rearrangement joins TRBV7-9 to TRBJ2-2; D may be TRBD1 (6 bases). V lost 3 bases to trimming and J lost 2 bases, with 7 bases between them. The V gene's germline CDR1 is SEHNR and CDR2 FQNEAQ (reference sequence). This CDR3 has 14 residues. CDR3 loop: CASSLDSNTGELFF. DNA for the CDR3: TGTGCCAGCAGCTTGGACAGCAACACCGGGGAGCTGTTTTTT.

This chain joins TRBV4-2 and TRBJ2-7, with 7 positions matching TRBD2. CDR3 length equals 15 residues. Losses at the gene ends were 4 bases for V and 0 bases for J; bases not matched to a gene: 6. Germline V gives CDR1 LGHNA, CDR2 YNFKEQ. The CDR3 loop is CASSRVAGGSYEQYF. The CDR3 bases are TGTGCCAGCAGCCGAGTAGCGGGCGGCTCCTACGAGCAGTACTTC.

This sequence joins TRBV29-1 and TRBJ2-3; D is uncertain. The CDR3 sequence is 12 residues long. Germline V CDR1 and CDR2: SQVTM, ANQGSEA. V gave up 6 bases and J gave up 5 bases, with 12 bases separating them. CDR3 sequence: CSVPDRRDTQYF. The CDR3, as DNA: TGCAGCGTCCCCGACCGGAGAGATACGCAGTATTTT.

The J gene is TRBJ2-7, the V gene TRBV11-3; the match to TRBD2 covers 12 bases. Trimming cost V 3 bases and J 5 bases; bases outside gene matches: 5. CDR1 is SGHNT and CDR2 is YENEEA in the germline V gene. This CDR3 comprises 15 residues. DNA of the CDR3: TGTGCCAGCAGCTTTCTAGCGGGAGGGCCGAACGAGCAGTACTTC. It yields the protein CASSFLAGGPNEQYF.

This clone has just one count. Other nucleotide sequences in the sample specify the same CDR3. The rearrangement joins TRBV3-1 (or the pseudogene TRBV3-2) to TRBJ1-5; D call uncertain. From germline, CDR1 is LGHDT and CDR2 YNNKEL (reference sequence). V was cut by 3 bases and J by 0 bases, with 12 bases left in between. The CDR3 sequence is 16 residues long. CDR3 loop: CASSQSGGYSNQPQHF. The CDR3, as DNA: TGTGCCAGCAGCCAGTCGGGTGGCTATAGCAATCAGCCCCAGCATTTT.

This rearrangement joins TRBV10-3 to TRBJ2-7, with a possible D match to TRBD2 (6 bases). Germline lookup yields CDR1 ENHRY and CDR2 SYGVKD. The CDR3 runs 15 residues. Trimming stripped 0 bases from V and 6 bases from J, with 15 bases between. The DNA of the CDR3 is TGTGCCATCAGTGAGTCGGGTTCGCGGGAAGGCGAGCAGTACTTC. Residues: CAISESGSREGEQYF.

There are a few counts of this clone. The gene calls are TRBV29-1 and TRBJ2-7; TRBD1 agrees at 11 bases. This CDR3 comprises 13 residues. V was clipped by 6 bases and J by 3 bases; unmatched bases: 4. CDR1 and CDR2 from the germline V gene are SQVTM and ANQGSEA. As DNA, the CDR3 is TGCAGCGTCCGCGGGACAGGGGGCTACGAGCAGTACTTC. Its protein is CSVRGTGGYEQYF.

The rearrangement joins TRBV27 to TRBJ2-5, with D possibly TRBD1 on 5 matching bases. Germline assignment: CDR1 MNHEY and CDR2 SMNVEV (reference sequence). The CDR3 extends over 13 amino acids. Trimming removed 3 bases from V and 7 bases from J, with 12 bases in between. CDR3 region: CASSFKGIGTQYF. CDR3 nucleotides: TGTGCCAGCAGTTTTAAGGGGATTGGGACCCAGTACTTC.

V gene TRBV5-6 combines with J gene TRBJ2-2; no clear D gene. V gave up 4 bases and J gave up 4 bases, with 5 bases separating them. The CDR3 length is 12 residues. Looked up from germline, CDR1 is SGHDT and CDR2 is YYEEEE. The CDR3 region is CASSPGTGELFF. Written as DNA, the CDR3 is TGTGCCAGCAGCCCCGGCACCGGGGAGCTGTTTTTT. Together with reference TRBV5-6 and TRBJ2-2, the CDR3 gives the full variable domain: DAGVTQSPTHLIKTRGQQVTLRCSPKSGHDTVSWYQQALGQGPQFIFQYYEEEERQRGNFPDRFSGHQFPNYSSELNVNALLLGDSALYLCASSPGTGELFFGEGSRLTVL.

This rearrangement joins TRBV6-2 or TRBV6-3 to TRBJ2-3; D may be TRBD1 (6 bases). V was shortened by 4 bases and J by 3 bases, with 11 bases between the two germline ends. The CDR3 totals 14 residues. In germline, CDR1 is MNHEY, CDR2 SVGEGT. CDR3 protein: CASSLGQVTDTQYF. The CDR3 coding sequence is TGTGCCAGCAGTTTGGGACAAGTAACAGATACGCAGTATTTT.

The chain employs TRBV19 and TRBJ1-1; TRBD1 agrees at 7 bases. The CDR3 contains 16 residues. Trimming cost V 4 bases and J 3 bases; bases outside gene matches: 11. Germline V gene lookup returns CDR1 LNHDA and CDR2 SQIVND (reference sequence). The CDR3 coding sequence is TGTGCCAGTAGTACTAACAGGGGAGGAGGATACACTGAAGCTTTCTTT. This codes for CASSTNRGGGYTEAFF.

The rearrangement uses TRBV10-3 and TRBJ1-1; no clear D. The germline V gene has CDR1 ENHRY and CDR2 SYGVKD. The CDR3 is 17 amino acids. Trimming took 3 bases from V and 4 from J, leaving 21 bases between them. The CDR3 loop reads CAISDLGGVAWGTEAFF. CDR3 DNA: TGTGCCATCAGTGACCTGGGAGGCGTCGCCTGGGGCACTGAAGCTTTCTTT.

This chain connects TRBV4-2 to TRBJ2-5; 8 bases agree with TRBD2. Looked up from germline, CDR1 is LGHNA and CDR2 is YNFKEQ. This CDR3 comprises 19 residues. The V gene end was trimmed by 1 base and the J gene end by 2 bases; junction bases not matched to a gene: 15. The CDR3 coding sequence is TGTGCCAGCAGCCAAGTCGATCTGACGGGAGGGTCGGGGCAAGAGACCCAGTACTTC. Its translation is CASSQVDLTGGSGQETQYF.